The T cell receptor (beta chain) described here comes from a study of CD4 T cells in relation to SARS-CoV-2 and coronaviruses. V lost 3 bases and J 3 bases, leaving 12 bases between the germline ends. Germline V gene data show CDR1 as LNHNV and CDR2 as YYDKDF (reference sequence). The CDR3 extends over 14 amino acids. Concerning this clone itself: Its matching antigen is unknown.

The unexposed donors gave CD4+ T cells in about 2011-2019, prior to COVID-19. After around nine days of culture, CD4+ T cells were isolated. Cultures received half-medium IL-2 refreshes on days 3 and 7. Method: immunoSEQ multiplex PCR; TCRdb's copy keeps in-frame clones and lacks some. The sample lists some 21,000 clones, roughly 79% occurring once. The chain couples TRBV15 to TRBJ2-7; D possibly corresponds to TRBD1 (6 bases). The specimen sequenced was CD4+ T cells from PBMCs, cultured in vitro. The clonotype comes from a human donor in good health. CDR3 amino acids: CATSRTGLNYEQYF. The CDR3 DNA sequence: TGTGCCACCAGCAGGACAGGTCTAAACTACGAGCAGTACTTC.